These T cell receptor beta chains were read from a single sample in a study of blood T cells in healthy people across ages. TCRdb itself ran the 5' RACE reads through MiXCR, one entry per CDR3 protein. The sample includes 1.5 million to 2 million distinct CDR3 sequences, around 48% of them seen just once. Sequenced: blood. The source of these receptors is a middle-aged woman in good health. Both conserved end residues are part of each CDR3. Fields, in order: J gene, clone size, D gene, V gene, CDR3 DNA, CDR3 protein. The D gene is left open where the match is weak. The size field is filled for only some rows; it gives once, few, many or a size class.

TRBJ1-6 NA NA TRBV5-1 TGCGCCAGCTCCCCGGTGACAGATAATTCACCCCTCCACTTT CASSPVTDNSPLHF
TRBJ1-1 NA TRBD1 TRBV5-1 TGCGCCAGCACGGGACAGGTGAACACTGAAGCTTTCTTT CASTGQVNTEAFF
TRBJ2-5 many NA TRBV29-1 TGCAGCGTTGCCGGCAGCGGTCAAGAGACCCAGTACTTC CSVAGSGQETQYF
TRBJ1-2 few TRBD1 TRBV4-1 TGCGCCAGCAGCCAAGAAGGACAGGGCCATGCTGGCTACACCTTC CASSQEGQGHAGYTF
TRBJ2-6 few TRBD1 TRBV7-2 TGTGCCAGCAGCATGGACAGGGACATCCCTGGGGCCAACGTCCTGACTTTC CASSMDRDIPGANVLTF
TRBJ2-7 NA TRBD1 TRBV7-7 TGTGCTAGCAGCCCCGGGACAGGGAGGTGCGAGCAGTACTTC CASSPGTGRCEQYF
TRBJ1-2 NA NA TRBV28 TGTGCCAGCAGTGTTATTTGGGAACATGGCTACACCTTC CASSVIWEHGYTF
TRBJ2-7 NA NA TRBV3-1 TGTGCCAGCAGCCTTACAGGGATTACCTACGAGCAGTACTTC CASSLTGITYEQYF
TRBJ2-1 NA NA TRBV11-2 TGTGCCAGCAGCCCCGCTTTTCGGTCCCACAATGAGCAGTTCTTC CASSPAFRSHNEQFF
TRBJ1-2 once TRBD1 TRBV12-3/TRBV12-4 TGTGCCAGCAGTTTTTTTTCCCGTGGACAGGGGGCAGAGGGCTACACCTTC CASSFFSRGQGAEGYTF
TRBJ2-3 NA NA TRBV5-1 TGCGCCAGCAGCTCCTCGACAGCCACAGATACGCAGTATTTT CASSSSTATDTQYF
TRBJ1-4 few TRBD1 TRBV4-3 TGCGCCAGCAGCCAATCCCCGGGACAGACTAATGAAAAACTGTTTTTT CASSQSPGQTNEKLFF
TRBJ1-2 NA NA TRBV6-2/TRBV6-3 TGTGCCAGCAGTTACGAGGGGGGGCAATCTACCTATGGCTACACCTTC CASSYEGGQSTYGYTF
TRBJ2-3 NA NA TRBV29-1 TGCAGCGTTGGGCTTGGCACAGATATGCAGTATTTT CSVGLGTDMQYF
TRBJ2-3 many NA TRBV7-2 TGTGCCAGCAGCTTATCCTACTCAGGGGGAGGTAGCACAGATACGCAGTATTTT CASSLSYSGGGSTDTQYF
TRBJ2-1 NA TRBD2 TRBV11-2 TGTGCCAGCAGCTTAGATATGCGGGGGGGTCGAAATGAGCAGTTCTTC CASSLDMRGGRNEQFF
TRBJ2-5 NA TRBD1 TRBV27 TGTGCCAGCAGTTTATTCGGGACAGGGGGCTGGAAGACCCAGTACTTC CASSLFGTGGWKTQYF
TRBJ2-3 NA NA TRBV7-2 TGTGCCAGCAGCCCCCGGATCCCGGGGGACACAGATACGCAGTATTTT CASSPRIPGDTDTQYF
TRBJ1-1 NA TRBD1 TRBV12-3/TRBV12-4 TGTGCCAGCAGCCCCAAACAGGGGGAGGATGAAGCTTTCTTT CASSPKQGEDEAFF
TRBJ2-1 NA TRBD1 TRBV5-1 TGCGCCAGCAGCTCACCGGGACAGGGGTCGGATGAGCAGTTCTTC CASSSPGQGSDEQFF
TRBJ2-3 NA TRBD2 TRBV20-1 TGCAGTGCTAGTTCTTGGCAAGCGGGGACCGCAGATACGCAGTATTTT CSASSWQAGTADTQYF
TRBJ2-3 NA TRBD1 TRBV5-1 TGCGCCAGCAGCTCTGGACAGGTTGGCACAGATACGCAGTATTTT CASSSGQVGTDTQYF
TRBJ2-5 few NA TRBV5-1 TGCGCCAGCAGTCTGGGTCACCCGACGGGGACCCAGTACTTC CASSLGHPTGTQYF
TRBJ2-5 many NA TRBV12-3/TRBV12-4 TGTGCCAGCAGTCCCGACCCGCAAGAGACCCAGTACTTC CASSPDPQETQYF
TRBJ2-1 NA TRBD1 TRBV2 TGTGCCAGCAGGGAGACCGGGACAGGGGTTGCAAATGAGCAGTTCTTC CASRETGTGVANEQFF
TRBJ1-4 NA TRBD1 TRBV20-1 TGCAGTGCTAGCCCCGGGGGACAGGGGGTTGAAAAACTGTTTTTT CSASPGGQGVEKLFF
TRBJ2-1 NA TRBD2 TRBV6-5 TGTGCCAGCAGTTCGGTTACTAGCGGGGGGGCCGAGCAGTTCTTC CASSSVTSGGAEQFF
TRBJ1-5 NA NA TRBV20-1 TGCAGTGCTAGTACAAGCTATAGCAATCAGCCCCAGCATTTT CSASTSYSNQPQHF
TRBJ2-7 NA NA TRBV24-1 TGTGCCACCAGTCCCCCAGGCTCATACGCTGTCGAGCAGTACTTC CATSPPGSYAVEQYF
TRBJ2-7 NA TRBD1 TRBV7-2 TGTGCCAGCAGCGTAGAACAGGGGAACGAGCAGTACTTC CASSVEQGNEQYF
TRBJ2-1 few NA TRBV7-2 TGTGCCAGCAGCCGCGCCCCGGGAACAACGGGCAATGAGCAGTTCTTC CASSRAPGTTGNEQFF
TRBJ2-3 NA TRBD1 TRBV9 TGTGCCAGCAGCGTCACAGGGGCTACTAGCACAGATACGCAGTATTTT CASSVTGATSTDTQYF
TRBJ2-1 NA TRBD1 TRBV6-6 TGTGCCAGCAGTTACTCTAGGACAGGCTACAATGAGCAGTTCTTC CASSYSRTGYNEQFF
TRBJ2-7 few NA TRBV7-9 TGTGCCAGCAGCCAAGGCGGGACGTCGTCCTACGAGCAGTACTTC CASSQGGTSSYEQYF
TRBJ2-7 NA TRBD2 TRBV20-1 TGCAGTGCTAGACCACTCCTACTAGCGGGAGTCCCCCACGAGCAGTACTTC CSARPLLLAGVPHEQYF
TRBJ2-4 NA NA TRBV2 TGTGCCAGCAGTGAAGACGGGGTAGCCAAAAACATTCAGTACTTC CASSEDGVAKNIQYF
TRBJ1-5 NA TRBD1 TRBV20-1 TGCAGTGCTAGGAAGGGGACAGGGGCAAATCAGCCCCAGCATTTT CSARKGTGANQPQHF
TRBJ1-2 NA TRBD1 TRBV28 TGTGCCAGCAGTTCCCAGATACAGGGGAGCCATGGCTACACCTTC CASSSQIQGSHGYTF
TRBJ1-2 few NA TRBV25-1 TGTGCCAGCAGTGACCCAGCCACCTACTATGGCTACACCTTC CASSDPATYYGYTF
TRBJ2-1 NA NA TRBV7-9 TGTGCCAGCAGCTTAAGCAGGATAGACGAGCAGTTCTTC CASSLSRIDEQFF
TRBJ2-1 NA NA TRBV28 TGTGCCAGCAGTTTTCCCGGCTCCTACAATAAGCAGTTCTTC CASSFPGSYNKQFF
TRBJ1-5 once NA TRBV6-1 TGTGCCGGCAGTGAAGTGGTGACCCAGCATTTT CAGSEVVTQHF
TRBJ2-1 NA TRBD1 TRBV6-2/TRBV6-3 TGTGCCAGCAGTCCTCAGGGGGCGTTCAATGAGCAGTTCTTC CASSPQGAFNEQFF
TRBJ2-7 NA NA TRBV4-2 TGTGCCAGCAGCCAAGGGGCGCCCGTGAACTCGGACGAGCAGTACTTC CASSQGAPVNSDEQYF
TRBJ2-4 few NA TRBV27 TGTGCCAGCACCGAGTTAGCCAAAAACATTCAGTACTTC CASTELAKNIQYF
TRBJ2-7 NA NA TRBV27 TGTGCCAGCAGTTTAAAGGGGTTAGAGTACTTC CASSLKGLEYF
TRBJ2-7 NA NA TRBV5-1 TGCGCCAGCCACCCGGGGGAGACCTACGAGCAGTACTTC CASHPGETYEQYF
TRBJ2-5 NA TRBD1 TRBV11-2 TGTGCCAGCAGCCAGATGGGACAGGGTAGGGGAGAGACCCAGTACTTC CASSQMGQGRGETQYF
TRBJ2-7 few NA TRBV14 TGTGCCAGCAGCCAAGATCGACCTTACTCCTACGAGCAGTACTTC CASSQDRPYSYEQYF
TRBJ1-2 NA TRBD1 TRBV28 TGTGCCAGCGGTTTGACAGGGCCGAAGAACTATGGCTACACCTTC CASGLTGPKNYGYTF
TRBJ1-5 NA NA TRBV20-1 TGCAGTGCTACAAGACCGATTAGCAATCAGCCCCAGCATTTT CSATRPISNQPQHF
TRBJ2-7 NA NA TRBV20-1 TGCAGTGCTCGGGACATCTCCTACAATGAGCAGTACTTC CSARDISYNEQYF
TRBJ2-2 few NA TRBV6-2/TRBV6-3 TGTGCCAGCAGTCCGCCCGGGGAGCTGTTTTTT CASSPPGELFF
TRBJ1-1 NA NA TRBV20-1 TGCAGTGCTAGAGGTGGCCAGGCGGGCACTGAAGCTTTCTTT CSARGGQAGTEAFF
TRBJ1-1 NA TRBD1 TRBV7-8 TGTGCCAGCTGCTTCTCACAGGGGATGAACACTGAAGCTTTCTTT CASCFSQGMNTEAFF
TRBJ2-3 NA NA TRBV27 TGTGCCAGCACCAGGGCCCCGGGATTCACAGATACGCAGTATTTT CASTRAPGFTDTQYF
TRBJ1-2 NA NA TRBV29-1 TGCAGCGTCCTCAGGGAACCTAACTATGGCTACACCTTC CSVLREPNYGYTF